The sequence of this T cell receptor (beta chain) was determined in a study of cytomegalovirus exposure and HLA in healthy donors. Overall study results and limits: Later analysis reportedly placed an Asian-associated ancestry cluster below the approximately 680-donor mean in N-insertions.

To note about this clone: Its cognate antigen is unknown.

Primers: 60 Vbeta forward and 13 Jbeta reverse. Clones were sequenced by immunoSEQ multiplex PCR, and TCRdb holds only the in-frame ones, with some missing. The data contain about 130,000 clones, 80% of them singletons. Sequencing was carried out using PBMCs. This receptor was obtained from a man aged 25-45 years in good health and CMV-seronegative.

The chain's CDR3 is CASSMVPGGGNQPQHF. The CDR3 region has the DNA TGTGCCAGTAGTATGGTTCCGGGGGGTGGCAATCAGCCCCAGCATTTT. The chain carries TRBV19 and TRBJ1-5, with D perhaps TRBD1 (5 bases). V lost 3 bases and J 2 bases, leaving 14 bases between the germline ends. Germline lookup yields CDR1 LNHDA and CDR2 SQIVND (reference sequence). The CDR3 loop spans 16 amino acids.